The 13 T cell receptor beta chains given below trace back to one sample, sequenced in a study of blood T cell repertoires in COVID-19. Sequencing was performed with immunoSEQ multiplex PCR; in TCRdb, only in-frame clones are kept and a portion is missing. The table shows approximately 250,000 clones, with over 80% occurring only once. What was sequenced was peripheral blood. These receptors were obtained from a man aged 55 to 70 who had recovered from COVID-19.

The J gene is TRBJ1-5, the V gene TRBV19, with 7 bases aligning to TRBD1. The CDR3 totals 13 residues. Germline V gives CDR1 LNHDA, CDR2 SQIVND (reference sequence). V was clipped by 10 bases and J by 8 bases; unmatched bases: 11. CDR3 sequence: CAISDRSSKPQHF. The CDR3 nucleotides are TGTGCCATCTCGGACAGGTCTAGTAAGCCCCAGCATTTT.

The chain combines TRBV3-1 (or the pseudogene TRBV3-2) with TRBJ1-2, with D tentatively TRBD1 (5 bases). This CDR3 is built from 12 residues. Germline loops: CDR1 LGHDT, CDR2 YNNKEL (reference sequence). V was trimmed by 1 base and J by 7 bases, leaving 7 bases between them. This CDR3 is CASSQAGGGYTF. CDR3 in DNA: TGTGCCAGCAGCCAAGCCGGGGGTGGCTACACCTTC.

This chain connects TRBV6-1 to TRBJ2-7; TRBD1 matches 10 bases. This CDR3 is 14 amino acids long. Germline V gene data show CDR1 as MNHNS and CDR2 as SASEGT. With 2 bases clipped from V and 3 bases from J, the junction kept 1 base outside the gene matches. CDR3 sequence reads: CASSERDRGYEQYF. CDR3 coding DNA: TGTGCCAGCAGTGAACGGGACAGGGGCTACGAGCAGTACTTC.

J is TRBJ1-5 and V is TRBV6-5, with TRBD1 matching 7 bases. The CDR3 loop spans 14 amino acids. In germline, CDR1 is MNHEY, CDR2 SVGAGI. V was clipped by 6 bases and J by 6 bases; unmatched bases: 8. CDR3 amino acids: CASRVDRDSQPQHF. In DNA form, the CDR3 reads TGTGCCAGCAGGGTTGACAGGGATAGTCAGCCCCAGCATTTT.

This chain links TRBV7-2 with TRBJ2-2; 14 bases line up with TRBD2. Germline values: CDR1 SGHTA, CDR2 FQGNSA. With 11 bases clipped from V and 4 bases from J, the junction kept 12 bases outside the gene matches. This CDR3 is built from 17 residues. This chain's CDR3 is CAGASATSGGATGELFF. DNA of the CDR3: TGTGCCGGAGCCTCCGCGACTAGCGGGGGGGCCACCGGGGAGCTGTTTTTT.

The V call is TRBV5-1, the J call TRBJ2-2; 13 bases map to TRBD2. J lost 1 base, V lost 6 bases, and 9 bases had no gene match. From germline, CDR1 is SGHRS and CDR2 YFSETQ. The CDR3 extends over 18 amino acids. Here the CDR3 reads CASTKLAGGLGNTGELFF. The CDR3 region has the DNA TGCGCCAGCACCAAACTAGCGGGGGGGCTCGGGAACACCGGGGAGCTGTTTTTT.

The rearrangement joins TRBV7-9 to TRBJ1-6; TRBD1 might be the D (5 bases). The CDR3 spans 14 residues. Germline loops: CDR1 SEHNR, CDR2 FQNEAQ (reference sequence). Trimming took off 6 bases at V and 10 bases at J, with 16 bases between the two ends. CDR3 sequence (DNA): TGTGCCAGCAGTCCAAGGGGCCCCTACTCACCCCTCCACTTT. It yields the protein CASSPRGPYSPLHF.

CDR3 sequence: CASSATGTGGTGELFF. CDR3 DNA: TGTGCCAGCAGCGCCACCGGGACAGGGGGCACCGGGGAGCTGTTTTTT. This chain links TRBV9 with TRBJ2-2, with TRBD1 matching over 11 bases. Looked up from germline, CDR1 is SGDLS and CDR2 is YYNGEE. CDR3 size: 16 residues. J was trimmed by 4 bases and V by 3 bases; bases with no gene match: 5.

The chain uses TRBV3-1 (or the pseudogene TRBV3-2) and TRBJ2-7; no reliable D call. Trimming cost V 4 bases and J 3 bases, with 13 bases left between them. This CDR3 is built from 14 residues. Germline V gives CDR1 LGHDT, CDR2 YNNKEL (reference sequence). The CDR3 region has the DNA TGTGCCAGCAGCCGCGACCCTAGTCGCTACGAGCAGTACTTC. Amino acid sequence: CASSRDPSRYEQYF.

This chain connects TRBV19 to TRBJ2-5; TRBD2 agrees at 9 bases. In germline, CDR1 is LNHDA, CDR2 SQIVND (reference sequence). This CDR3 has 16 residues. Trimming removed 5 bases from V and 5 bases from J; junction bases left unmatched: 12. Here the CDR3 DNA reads TGTGCCAGTAGTCCCGACCGACTAGCGGCACCGGAGACCCAGTACTTC. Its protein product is CASSPDRLAAPETQYF.

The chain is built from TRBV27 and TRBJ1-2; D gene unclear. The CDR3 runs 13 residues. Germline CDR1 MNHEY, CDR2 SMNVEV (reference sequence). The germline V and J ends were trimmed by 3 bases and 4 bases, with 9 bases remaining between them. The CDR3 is CASSFGSGYGYTF. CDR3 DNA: TGTGCCAGCAGTTTCGGGAGCGGCTATGGCTACACCTTC.

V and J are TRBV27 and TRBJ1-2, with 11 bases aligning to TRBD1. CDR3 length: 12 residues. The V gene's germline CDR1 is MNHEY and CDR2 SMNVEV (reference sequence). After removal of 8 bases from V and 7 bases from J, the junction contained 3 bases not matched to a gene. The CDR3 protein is CASRDRGFGYTF. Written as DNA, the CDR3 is TGTGCCAGCCGGGACAGGGGGTTTGGCTACACCTTC.

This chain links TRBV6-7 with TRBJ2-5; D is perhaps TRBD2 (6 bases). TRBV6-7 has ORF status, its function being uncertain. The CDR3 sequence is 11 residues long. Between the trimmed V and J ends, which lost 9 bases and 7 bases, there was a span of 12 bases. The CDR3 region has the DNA TGTGCCAGGGGCCAGGGAGGGACCCAGTACTTC. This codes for CARGQGGTQYF.